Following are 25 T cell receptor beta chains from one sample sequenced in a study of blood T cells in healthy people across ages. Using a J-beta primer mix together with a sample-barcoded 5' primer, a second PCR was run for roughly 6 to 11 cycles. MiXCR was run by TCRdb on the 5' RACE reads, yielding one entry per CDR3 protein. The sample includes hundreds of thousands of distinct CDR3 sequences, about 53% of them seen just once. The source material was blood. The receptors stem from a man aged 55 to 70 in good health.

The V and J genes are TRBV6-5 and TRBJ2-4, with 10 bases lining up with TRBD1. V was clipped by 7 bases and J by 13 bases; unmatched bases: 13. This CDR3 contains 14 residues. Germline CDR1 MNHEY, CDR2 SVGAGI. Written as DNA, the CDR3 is TGTGCCAGCACTGGGGGACAGGGGACCTACGTGCAGTACTTC. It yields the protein CASTGGQGTYVQYF.

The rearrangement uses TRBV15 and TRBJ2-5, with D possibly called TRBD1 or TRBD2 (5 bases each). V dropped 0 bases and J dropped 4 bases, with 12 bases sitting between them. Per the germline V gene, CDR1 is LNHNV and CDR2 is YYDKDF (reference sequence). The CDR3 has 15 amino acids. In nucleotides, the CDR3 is TGTGCCACCAGCAGAGATGGGGGTGTTCGAGAGACCCAGTACTTC. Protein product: CATSRDGGVRETQYF.

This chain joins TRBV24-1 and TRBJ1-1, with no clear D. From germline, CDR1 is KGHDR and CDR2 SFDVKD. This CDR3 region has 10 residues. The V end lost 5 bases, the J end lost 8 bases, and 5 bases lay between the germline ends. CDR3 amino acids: CATSGREAFF. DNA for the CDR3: TGTGCCACCAGTGGCAGGGAAGCTTTCTTT.

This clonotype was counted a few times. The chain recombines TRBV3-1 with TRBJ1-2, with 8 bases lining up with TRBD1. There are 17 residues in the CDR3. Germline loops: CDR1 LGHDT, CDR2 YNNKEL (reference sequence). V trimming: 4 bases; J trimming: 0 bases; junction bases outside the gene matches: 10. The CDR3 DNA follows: TGTGCCAGCAGCCCTCGGGCAGGGGGCATGACTAACTATGGCTACACCTTC. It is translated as CASSPRAGGMTNYGYTF.

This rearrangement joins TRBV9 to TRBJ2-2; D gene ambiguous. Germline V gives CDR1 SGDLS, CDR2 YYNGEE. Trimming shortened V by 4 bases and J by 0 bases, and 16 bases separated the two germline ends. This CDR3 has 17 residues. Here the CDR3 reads CASSLSLAPTNTGELFF. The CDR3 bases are TGTGCCAGCAGCCTATCTCTCGCGCCAACGAACACCGGGGAGCTGTTTTTT.

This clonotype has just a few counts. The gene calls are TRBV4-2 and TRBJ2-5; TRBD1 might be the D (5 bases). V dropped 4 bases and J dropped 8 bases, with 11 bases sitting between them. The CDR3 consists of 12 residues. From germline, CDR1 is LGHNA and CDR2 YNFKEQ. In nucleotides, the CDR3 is TGTGCCAGCAGCCGGGGCGACGGCACCCAGTACTTC. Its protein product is CASSRGDGTQYF.

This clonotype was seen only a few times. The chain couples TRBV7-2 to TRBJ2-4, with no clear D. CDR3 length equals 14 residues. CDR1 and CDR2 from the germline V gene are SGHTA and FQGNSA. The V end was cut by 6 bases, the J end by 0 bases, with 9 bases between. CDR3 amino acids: CASSVTEAKNIQYF. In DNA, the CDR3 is TGTGCCAGCAGTGTGACTGAAGCCAAAAACATTCAGTACTTC.

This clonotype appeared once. CDR3 protein: CASSPLAGGAEEAQYF. The CDR3 DNA reads TGTGCCAGCAGCCCACTAGCGGGGGGGGCAGAGGAGGCCCAGTACTTC. The genes are TRBV28 and TRBJ2-5, with 13 nucleotides matching TRBD2. The V gene end was trimmed by 6 bases and the J gene end by 9 bases; junction bases not matched to a gene: 13. From germline, CDR1 is MDHEN and CDR2 SYDVKM. The CDR3 runs to 16 residues.

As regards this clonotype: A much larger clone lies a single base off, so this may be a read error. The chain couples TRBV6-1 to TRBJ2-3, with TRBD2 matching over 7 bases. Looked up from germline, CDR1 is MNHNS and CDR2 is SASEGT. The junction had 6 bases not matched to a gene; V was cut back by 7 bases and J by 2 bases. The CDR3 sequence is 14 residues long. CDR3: CASMMGGDTDTQYF. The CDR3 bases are TGTGCCAGCATGATGGGGGGGGACACAGATACGCAGTATTTT.

As DNA, the CDR3 is TGTGCCAGCAGCTCCGGGACGGACTTTTTGGGGTCACCCCTCCACTTT. Translation gives CASSSGTDFLGSPLHF. V is TRBV28 and J is TRBJ1-6; D is perhaps TRBD1 (5 bases). The CDR3 length is 16 residues. Per the germline V gene, CDR1 is MDHEN and CDR2 is SYDVKM. With 6 bases removed from V and 10 bases from J, the gap between germline ends came to 22 bases.

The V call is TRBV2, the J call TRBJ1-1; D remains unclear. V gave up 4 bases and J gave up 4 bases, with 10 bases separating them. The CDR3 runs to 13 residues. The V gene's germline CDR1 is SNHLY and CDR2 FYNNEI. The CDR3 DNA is TGTGCCAGCAGTGTTCAGGAGGTCACTGAAGCTTTCTTT. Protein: CASSVQEVTEAFF.

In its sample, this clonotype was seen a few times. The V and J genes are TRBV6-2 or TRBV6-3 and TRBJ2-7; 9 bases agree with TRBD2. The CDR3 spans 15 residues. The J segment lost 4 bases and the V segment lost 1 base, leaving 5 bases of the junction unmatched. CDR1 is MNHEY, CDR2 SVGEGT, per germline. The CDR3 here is CASSYYSGGSYEQYF. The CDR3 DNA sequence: TGTGCCAGCAGTTACTACAGCGGGGGGTCTTACGAGCAGTACTTC.

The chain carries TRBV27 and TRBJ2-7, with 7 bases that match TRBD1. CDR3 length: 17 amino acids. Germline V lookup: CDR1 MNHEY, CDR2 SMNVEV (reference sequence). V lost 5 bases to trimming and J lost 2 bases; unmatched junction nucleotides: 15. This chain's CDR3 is CASSIKAVDRSTYEQYF. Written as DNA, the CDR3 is TGTGCCAGCAGTATTAAAGCCGTGGACAGGTCGACCTACGAGCAGTACTTC.

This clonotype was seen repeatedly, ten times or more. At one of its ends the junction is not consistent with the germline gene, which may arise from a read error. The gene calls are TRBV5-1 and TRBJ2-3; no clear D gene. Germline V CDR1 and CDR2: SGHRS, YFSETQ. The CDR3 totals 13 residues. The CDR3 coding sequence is TGTGCCAGCAGTTCCCTTAGCACAGATACGCAGTATTTT. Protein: CASSSLSTDTQYF. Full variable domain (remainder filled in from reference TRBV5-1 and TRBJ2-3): KAGVTQTPRYLIKTRGQQVTLSCSPISGHRSVSWYQQTPGQGLQFLFEYFSETQRNKGNFPGRFSGRQFSNSRSEMNVSTLELGDSALYLCASSSLSTDTQYFGPGTRLTVL.

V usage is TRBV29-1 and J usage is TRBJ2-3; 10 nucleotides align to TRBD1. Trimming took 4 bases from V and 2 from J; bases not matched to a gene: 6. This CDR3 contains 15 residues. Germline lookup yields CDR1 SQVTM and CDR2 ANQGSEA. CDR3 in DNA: TGCAGCGTTGGGGGACAGGGGACCCCCACAGATACGCAGTATTTT. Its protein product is CSVGGQGTPTDTQYF.

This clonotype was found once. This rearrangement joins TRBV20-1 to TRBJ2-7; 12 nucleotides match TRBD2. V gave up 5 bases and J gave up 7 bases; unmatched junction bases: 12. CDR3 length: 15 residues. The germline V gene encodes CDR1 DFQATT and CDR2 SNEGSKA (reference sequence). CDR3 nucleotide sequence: TGCAGTGCTGGGGGACTAGCGGGCCCCTACAATGAGCAGTACTTC. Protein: CSAGGLAGPYNEQYF.

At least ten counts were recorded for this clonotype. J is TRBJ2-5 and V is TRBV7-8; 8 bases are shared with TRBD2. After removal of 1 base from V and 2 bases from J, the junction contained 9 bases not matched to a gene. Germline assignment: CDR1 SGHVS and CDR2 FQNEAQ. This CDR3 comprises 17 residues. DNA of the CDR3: TGTGCCAGCAGCTTAGGCCGTGGAGCGGGGGATCAAGAGACCCAGTACTTC. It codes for CASSLGRGAGDQETQYF.

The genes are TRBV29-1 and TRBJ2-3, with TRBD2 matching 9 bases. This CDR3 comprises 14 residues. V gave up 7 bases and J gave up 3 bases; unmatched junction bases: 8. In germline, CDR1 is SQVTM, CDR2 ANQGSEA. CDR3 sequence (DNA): TGCAGCGCCAATAGCGGGGGAGGGACAGATACGCAGTATTTT. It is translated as CSANSGGGTDTQYF.

CDR3: CASSSPHAPDSNEKLFF. The CDR3 DNA reads as TGTGCCAGCTCATCGCCCCACGCCCCGGACAGTAATGAAAAACTGTTTTTT. V gene TRBV18 combines with J gene TRBJ1-4, with D perhaps TRBD1 (6 bases). V was trimmed by 5 bases and J by 4 bases, leaving 20 bases between them. Germline V gene lookup returns CDR1 KGHSH and CDR2 LQKENI. The CDR3 contains 17 residues.

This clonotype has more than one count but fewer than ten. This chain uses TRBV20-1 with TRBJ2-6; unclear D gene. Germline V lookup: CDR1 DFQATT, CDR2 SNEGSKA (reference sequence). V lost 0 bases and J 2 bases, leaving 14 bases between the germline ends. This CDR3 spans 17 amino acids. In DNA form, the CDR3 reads TGCAGTGCTAGAGATGGGGTCAGACAAGCTGGGGCCAACGTCCTGACTTTC. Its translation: CSARDGVRQAGANVLTF.

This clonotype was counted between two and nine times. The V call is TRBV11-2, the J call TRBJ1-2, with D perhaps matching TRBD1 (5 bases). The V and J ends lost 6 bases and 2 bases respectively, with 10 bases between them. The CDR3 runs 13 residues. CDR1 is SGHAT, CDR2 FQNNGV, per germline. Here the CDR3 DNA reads TGTGCCAGCAGTCCCAGGGAAAACTATGGCTACACCTTC. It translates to CASSPRENYGYTF.

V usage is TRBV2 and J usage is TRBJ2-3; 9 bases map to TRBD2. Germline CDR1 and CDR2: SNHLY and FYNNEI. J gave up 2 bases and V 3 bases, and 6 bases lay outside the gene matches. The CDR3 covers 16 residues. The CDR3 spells CASSDRLAGNTDTQYF. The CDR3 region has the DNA TGTGCCAGCAGTGACCGGCTAGCGGGGAACACAGATACGCAGTATTTT.

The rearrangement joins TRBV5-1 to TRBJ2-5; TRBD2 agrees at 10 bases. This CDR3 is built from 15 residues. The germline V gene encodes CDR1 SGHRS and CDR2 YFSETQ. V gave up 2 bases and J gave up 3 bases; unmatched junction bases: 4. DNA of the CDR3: TGCGCCAGCAGCTTCTTAGGACTAGCGGAAGAGACCCAGTACTTC. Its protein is CASSFLGLAEETQYF.

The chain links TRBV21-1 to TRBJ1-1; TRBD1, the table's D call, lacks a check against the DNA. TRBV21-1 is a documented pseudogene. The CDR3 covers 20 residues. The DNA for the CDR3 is TGTGCCAGCAGCTCCCCCCCAACACGACAGGGTGCGCGTCTCAACACTGAAGCTTTCTTT. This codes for CASSSPPTRQGARLNTEAFF.

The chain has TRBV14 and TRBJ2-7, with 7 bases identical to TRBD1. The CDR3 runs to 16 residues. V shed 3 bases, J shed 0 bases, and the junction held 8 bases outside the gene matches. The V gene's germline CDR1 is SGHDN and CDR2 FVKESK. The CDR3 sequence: CASSHGGQRSSYEQYF. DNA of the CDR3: TGTGCCAGCAGCCATGGGGGACAGCGGTCCTCCTACGAGCAGTACTTC.